The clone carrying this TCR beta chain was picked up many times. Its antigen is still unknown. This record belongs to a study of T cells after yellow fever vaccination. Study information: It was SMART-Seq v4 Ultra Low Input that prepared the fractions with low cell numbers.

The CDR3 sequence is 14 residues long. From germline, CDR1 is SGHRS and CDR2 YFSETQ. V gave up 2 bases and J gave up 4 bases; unmatched junction bases: 3. A 5'RACE template-switching step, the method used to make TCR cDNA, added a universal primer site and UMIs. TCRdb redid the calling of the 5' RACE reads with MiXCR, one entry per CDR3 protein. In the table there are under 250,000 distinct CDR3 sequences, approximately 3.2% of which are singletons. Study outcomes and limitations: A limited proportion of clonotypes was detected within both the CD4 and CD8 compartments. Post-booster repertoires again held most primary-vaccination clones (roughly 96% CD4, 80% to 90% CD8).

This specimen consisted of CD4+ T cells sorted from PBMCs, obtained 10 days after the yellow fever booster vaccination. The chain is built from TRBV5-1 and TRBJ2-3; 8 nucleotides align to TRBD2. This TCR derives from a man between 18 and 35 years old who received the YFV17D yellow fever vaccine. The CDR3 here is CASSFGGAADTQYF. CDR3 DNA: TGCGCCAGCAGCTTCGGGGGGGCTGCAGATACGCAGTATTTT.